Listed below are T cell receptor beta chains from one sample, sequenced in a study of T cell changes during pregnancy in multiple sclerosis. The method was immunoSEQ multiplex PCR; TCRdb's version includes in-frame clones alone and lacks a portion of them. The profile shows some 59,000 clones, about nine tenths of them singletons. This material consisted of peripheral blood, taken in the first trimester of pregnancy. These TCRs come from a female donor with multiple sclerosis, enrolled in a pregnancy study. The CDR3 runs from the conserved cysteine through the conserved F or W. A D gene is named only where the DNA matches it firmly. Not all rows give a size; the values are once, few, many and, for expanded clones, a class.

clone_size | j_call | v_call | d_call | cdr3_nt | cdr3_aa
NA | TRBJ2-5 | TRBV29-1 | NA | TGCAGCGTTGATAAGGGAAGCGGGCAAGAGACCCAGTACTTC | CSVDKGSGQETQYF
NA | TRBJ2-3 | TRBV6-1 | TRBD2 | TGTGCCAGCAGTGAAGCTGGGCGGGAGGGCCGGGATACGCAGTATTTT | CASSEAGREGRDTQYF
few | TRBJ1-4 | TRBV19 | TRBD1 | TGTGCCAGTAGACATAGGGGACAGGGGTCTAATGAAAAACTGTTTTTT | CASRHRGQGSNEKLFF
NA | TRBJ2-5 | TRBV27 | TRBD2 | TGTGCCAGCAGTCCCGGGACTAGCGGACAAGAGACCCAGTACTTC | CASSPGTSGQETQYF
NA | TRBJ1-2 | TRBV27 | NA | TGTGCCAGCAGTTTAGTGAAGGAGGGTGGCTACACCTTC | CASSLVKEGGYTF
NA | TRBJ1-1 | TRBV5-4 | NA | TGTGCCAGCAGCCGTCCGGTACAGGGCTCAACGGAGGCTTTCTTT | CASSRPVQGSTEAFF
NA | TRBJ2-2 | TRBV30 | NA | TGTGCCTGGACTAGATCTTCCACCGGGGAGCTGTTTTTT | CAWTRSSTGELFF
NA | TRBJ2-3 | TRBV6-5 | NA | TGTGCCAGCAGTCCCTCCTTACAAATTGTTACGCAGTATTTT | CASSPSLQIVTQYF
NA | TRBJ2-3 | TRBV7-6 | TRBD2 | TGTGCCAGCAGCTTGGGGACTAGATTTGGCACAGATACGCAGTATTTT | CASSLGTRFGTDTQYF
NA | TRBJ2-5 | TRBV11-2 | TRBD2 | TGTGCCAGCAGCTTAGGTGCGGCTAGCGGGCGGGGAGAGACCCAGTACTTC | CASSLGAASGRGETQYF
NA | TRBJ2-5 | TRBV16 | NA | TGTGCCAGCAGCCAACGGTACCAAGAGACCCAGTACTTC | CASSQRYQETQYF
NA | TRBJ1-5 | TRBV2 | NA | TGTGCCAGCAGTGAATTCAACAATCAGCCCCAGCATTTT | CASSEFNNQPQHF
NA | TRBJ1-2 | TRBV10-3 | NA | TGTGCCACCGACGGCCCCGATTATGACAGGCGAAACTATGGCTACACCTTC | CATDGPDYDRRNYGYTF
NA | TRBJ2-5 | TRBV7-8 | TRBD1 | TGTGCCAGCAGCCGTAACAGGGGCAGGGCGACCCAGTACTTC | CASSRNRGRATQYF
once | TRBJ1-4 | TRBV7-6 | TRBD1 | TGTGCCAGCAGCTACGGGACAGGAGTGCTCTATAATGAAAAACTGTTTTTT | CASSYGTGVLYNEKLFF
NA | TRBJ1-1 | TRBV5-6 | TRBD1 | TGTGCCAGCAGCGAAGAAACGACAGGGGCCTTTGGCACTGAAGCTTTCTTT | CASSEETTGAFGTEAFF
NA | TRBJ1-2 | TRBV30 | NA | TGTGCCTGGATGTCACCGGGGGGAGCCTACACCTTC | CAWMSPGGAYTF
NA | TRBJ2-3 | TRBV9 | NA | TGTGCCAGCAGCGTACCACTCGATGCTAGCACAGATACGCAGTATTTT | CASSVPLDASTDTQYF
NA | TRBJ2-3 | TRBV30 | NA | TGTGCCTGGAGTGTTAATGCAGATACGCAGTATTTT | CAWSVNADTQYF
NA | TRBJ1-1 | TRBV6-6 | TRBD1 | TGTGCCAGCAATCTTAGGACAGGGAAAGGGACTGAAGCTTTCTTT | CASNLRTGKGTEAFF
NA | TRBJ2-3 | TRBV6-7 | TRBD1 | TGTGCCAGCAGGAAACAGGGGGCGTCTAGCACAGATACGCAGTATTTT | CASRKQGASSTDTQYF
NA | TRBJ1-5 | TRBV6-1 | TRBD1 | TGTGCCAGCAGTGGCAGGGGGGCAAGTAGCAATCAGCCCCAGCATTTT | CASSGRGASSNQPQHF
once | TRBJ1-1 | TRBV6-1 | TRBD1 | TGTGCCAGCAGTGAATGGGTTGGAGGACAGGGGTACTTGAACACTGAAGCTTTCTTT | CASSEWVGGQGYLNTEAFF
NA | TRBJ1-1 | TRBV9 | NA | TGTGCCAGCAGCGTAGGAGGAGAGTCTGAAGCTTTCTTT | CASSVGGESEAFF
NA | TRBJ2-1 | TRBV6-4 | TRBD1 | TGTGCCAGCAGTGCCGAGACAGGGAACAGTGAGCAGTTCTTC | CASSAETGNSEQFF
NA | TRBJ2-7 | TRBV5-1 | TRBD2 | TGCGCCAGCAGGGGGACTAGCGGGACGGAGCAGTACTTC | CASRGTSGTEQYF
NA | TRBJ2-3 | TRBV5-1 | NA | TGCGCCAGCAGCTTGGTTAGAGCGGCAGATACGCAGTATTTT | CASSLVRAADTQYF
NA | TRBJ2-7 | TRBV5-1 | NA | TGCGCCAGCAGCTTGGCCACGGCAGGGCGAGCCTACGAGCAGTACTTC | CASSLATAGRAYEQYF
NA | TRBJ1-1 | TRBV20-1 | NA | TGCAGTGCTAGACGACTGACCGAAGCTTTCTTT | CSARRLTEAFF
few | TRBJ1-5 | TRBV18 | NA | TGTGCCAGCTCAACCCGGGACACCAATCAGCCCCAGCATTTT | CASSTRDTNQPQHF
NA | TRBJ1-2 | TRBV7-2 | NA | TGTGCCAGCAGCAGGTCGACGGGTAGCGGTGGCTACACCTTC | CASSRSTGSGGYTF
NA | TRBJ1-1 | TRBV6-6 | TRBD1 | TGTGCCAGCAGCCAGAAAGGGGGCAACACTGAAGCTTTCTTT | CASSQKGGNTEAFF
NA | TRBJ2-1 | TRBV27 | NA | TGTGCCAGCAGTTTATCGCAGGCCACCCACAATGAGCAGTTCTTC | CASSLSQATHNEQFF
NA | TRBJ2-3 | TRBV11-2 | TRBD2 | TGTGCCAGCAGCTTACACTTCCCTCTAGCGGGAACCACAGATACGCAGTATTTT | CASSLHFPLAGTTDTQYF
NA | TRBJ2-2 | TRBV10-3 | NA | TGTGCCATCAGTGAGACATTGAACACCGGGGAGCTGTTTTTT | CAISETLNTGELFF
NA | TRBJ2-2 | TRBV27 | NA | TGTGCCAGCAGTCCAACCTCACTAGCCCACACCGGGGAGCTGTTTTTT | CASSPTSLAHTGELFF
NA | TRBJ2-3 | TRBV19 | TRBD1 | TGTGCCAGTAGGAAGACAGGGGGGGGAGATACGCAGTATTTT | CASRKTGGGDTQYF
once | TRBJ2-3 | TRBV10-3 | TRBD2 | TGTGCCATCATGGAAGCGGGAGGGGAGGCAGATACGCAGTATTTT | CAIMEAGGEADTQYF
few | TRBJ2-2 | TRBV30 | TRBD1 | TGTGCCTGGACCAGAGGACAGGGAGTCACCGGGGAGCTGTTTTTT | CAWTRGQGVTGELFF
NA | TRBJ2-7 | TRBV5-1 | TRBD2 | TGCGCCAGCAGCTTGTCCGGGACTAGCGGGAGGGCCGGTGACGAGCAGTACTTC | CASSLSGTSGRAGDEQYF